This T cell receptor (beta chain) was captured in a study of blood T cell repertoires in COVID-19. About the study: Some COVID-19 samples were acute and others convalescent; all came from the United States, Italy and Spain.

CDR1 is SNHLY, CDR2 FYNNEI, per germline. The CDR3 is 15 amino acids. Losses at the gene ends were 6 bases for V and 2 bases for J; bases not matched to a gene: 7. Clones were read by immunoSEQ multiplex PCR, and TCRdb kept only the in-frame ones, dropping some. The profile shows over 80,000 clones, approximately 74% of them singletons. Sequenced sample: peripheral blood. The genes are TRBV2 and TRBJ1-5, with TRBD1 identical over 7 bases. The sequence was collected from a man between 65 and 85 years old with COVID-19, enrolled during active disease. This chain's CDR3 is CASSGQAFGNQPQHF. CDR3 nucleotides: TGTGCCAGCAGCGGACAGGCTTTTGGCAATCAGCCCCAGCATTTT.